Sequencing of this T cell receptor (beta chain) was carried out in a study of blood T cell repertoires in COVID-19. Study at large: Both acute and convalescent COVID-19 samples were obtained from the United States, Italy and Spain. Sample material is recorded as cDNA or gDNA derived from T cells, B-cell-depleted T cells, or PBMCs.

Original methodology: Amplification of reference gene primers provided the estimated nucleated cell counts. The table came from immunoSEQ multiplex PCR; TCRdb's copy has only in-frame clones and leaves some out. V and J calls and clone size come straight from that table; D and trimming were deduced from the DNA. This table holds 130,000 to 150,000 clones, around nine tenths found once. CDR3 size: 13 residues. The V end was cut by 2 bases, the J end by 2 bases, with 7 bases between. Germline lookup yields CDR1 SGHRS and CDR2 YFSETQ. Sequencing was carried out using peripheral blood. This TCR came from a woman between 50 and 59 years old with active or convalescent COVID-19. The rearrangement uses TRBV5-1 and TRBJ2-5; TRBD1 is a possible D gene (6 bases). As DNA, the CDR3 is TGCGCCAGCAGCTTTGGACAGCAAGAGACCCAGTACTTC. It yields the protein CASSFGQQETQYF.